Detailed here is one T cell receptor (beta chain). Its cognate antigen has yet to be identified. Base qualities are missing; no much larger clone stands one base away. RNA was extracted using the RNeasy kit, and about 0.45 to 1 ug of the RNA was reverse transcribed with random hexamers. TCR beta CDR3 regions were amplified with the immunoSEQ multiplex PCR assay covering 54 Vbeta and 13 Jbeta segments. Bias from PCR amplification was corrected by using a synthetic template baseline for primer optimization and for computational correction. Concerning the study's data processing: Only productive sequences were kept, with reads annotated to V, D and J genes according to IMGT and analyzed in immunoSEQ Analyzer. Clonality was computed as one minus Shannon entropy normalized by log2 of the number of productive unique sequences. Public and private clones were assessed among the 100 most prevalent clones of each patient and control. Susac-specific clones were defined as absent from healthy and MS cohorts, over a thousand published viral clones and other ImmuneACCESS disease sequences. Using fastp trimming at Q25 and MiXCR clonotype assembly, TCRdb reanalyzed the public sequencing data and kept in-frame beta chains. All rows with the same CDR3 protein become a single entry with the most common DNA and genes. TCRdb, not the authors, supplied the V and J calls. In this sample the table shows a few hundred thousand distinct CDR3 sequences, 85% to 90% of which occur a single time. 0.12% of the sample comes from the top ten.

These data come from a study of CD8 T cells in Susac syndrome (dated 2019 in TCRdb). Some background on the complete study: The study used repertoire sequencing to test whether antigen drove CD8+ T cell activation and differentiation in Susac syndrome. The clonality of the CD8+ T cell repertoire was compared across about a dozen healthy donors, 14 Susac syndrome patients and fewer than 16 multiple sclerosis patients.

Paper-wide results and their limitations: The study acknowledged that relatively few individuals were included in the TCR sequencing and HLA analysis.

High-throughput TCR beta sequencing profiled peripheral blood CD8+ and CD4+ T cells from healthy donors, Susac syndrome patients and multiple sclerosis patients. Multiple sclerosis controls were treatment-naive patients with stable or active relapsing-remitting disease fulfilling revised McDonald criteria. Bulk CD8+ and CD4+ T cells were purified magnetically by negative isolation, whereas CD8+ TEMRA cells were enriched by FACS. Blood was drawn into EDTA tubes, processed within 24 hours, and PBMCs were isolated by density gradient centrifugation. PBMCs intended for TCR sequencing were cryopreserved in liquid nitrogen and were subsequently thawed in a 37 degrees C water bath. The sorted or isolated CD4+, CD8+ and CD8+ TEMRA cells reached a purity of at least 90%. The CDR3 covers 17 residues, taking in both the cysteine and the phenylalanine. This entry keeps only the CDR3 DNA: 51 bases, framed from base 1. Ends trimmed: V by 4 bases, J by 2 bases; bases unmatched to a gene: 6. CDR1 SNHLY and CDR2 FYNNEI were looked up in the germline V gene.

The sequencing input was CD8+ T cells from PBMCs. The chain uses TRBV2 and TRBJ2-3; 13 central bases correspond to TRBD2. This TCR was recovered from a human donor with multiple sclerosis. The encoded CDR3 is CASSGGTSGAYTDTQYF. DNA sequence: TGTGCCAGCAGTGGGGGGACTAGCGGGGCCTACACAGATACGCAGTATTTT.